The 32 T cell receptor beta chains below all came from one sample that was sequenced in a study of regulatory T cells in long-lasting Graves disease. Time point defined: newly diagnosed GD, antithyroid drugs for less than 3 months. TCR sequences were obtained from RNA taken from PBMCs. Arm-PCR of CDR3 regions and iRepertoire HTBI primers were used to build TCR beta libraries. TCRdb re-called the multiplex PCR reads with MiXCR, one entry per CDR3 protein. The sample lists approximately 540,000 distinct CDR3 sequences, around 13% seen once, with about 8.9% in the top ten. These records were also assigned to another study, of T cells in Graves' hyperthyroidism and ophthalmopathy.

The sample was peripheral blood mononuclear cells (PBMCs), taken at new diagnosis, from a patient treated with antithyroid drugs. The source is a woman aged 25 to 39 with Graves disease.

This clonotype was counted ten times or more. This chain connects TRBV12-5 to TRBJ1-1; D ambiguous. The CDR3 is 15 amino acids. Germline V lookup: CDR1 LGHNT, CDR2 FRNRAP. Trimming cost V 4 bases and J 5 bases, with 17 bases left between them. CDR3 sequence (DNA): TGTGCTAGTGGTTCTGGTATGGGAGCGGGTACTGAAGCTTTCTTT. Translation: CASGSGMGAGTEAFF.

The table lists this clonotype with a few counts. The J gene is TRBJ1-5, the V gene TRBV20-1, with D uncertain. Trimming removed 0 bases from V and 5 bases from J, with 11 bases in between. Germline V lookup: CDR1 DFQATT, CDR2 SNEGSKA (reference sequence). The CDR3 consists of 14 residues. CDR3 in DNA: TGCAGTGCTAGAGATGGGAAAGGTTATCAGCCCCAGCATTTT. Its protein product is CSARDGKGYQPQHF.

Concerning this clonotype itself: One end of the junction fails to match germline, which may point to a read error. The chain carries TRBV5-4 and TRBJ2-7, with TRBD2 matching 8 bases. From germline, CDR1 is SGHNT and CDR2 YYREEE (reference sequence). The CDR3 has 15 residues. The CDR3 spells CASSSAGVLSYEPYF. Written as DNA, the CDR3 is TGTGCCAGCAGCTCAGCGGGAGTCCTCTCCTACGAGCCGTACTTC.

This rearrangement joins TRBV19 to TRBJ1-1, with TRBD1 as a possible D gene (5 bases). Germline CDR1 LNHDA, CDR2 SQIVND (reference sequence). V lost 4 bases and J 7 bases, leaving 13 bases between the germline ends. CDR3 length: 13 residues. This chain's CDR3 is CASSNLGDHEAFF. CDR3 DNA sequence: TGTGCCAGTAGTAATTTAGGGGATCATGAAGCTTTCTTT.

J is TRBJ2-7 and V is TRBV7-2; TRBD2 might be the D (6 bases). This CDR3 region has 15 residues. Germline values: CDR1 SGHTA, CDR2 FQGNSA. With 1 base removed from V and 4 bases from J, the gap between germline ends came to 14 bases. CDR3 sequence reads: CASSLVGGGAYEQYF. The CDR3 nucleotides read TGTGCCAGCAGCTTAGTTGGCGGAGGGGCGTACGAGCAGTACTTC.

This clonotype was seen a few times. V is TRBV5-6 and J is TRBJ2-3; 11 nucleotides align to TRBD1. Germline loops: CDR1 SGHDT, CDR2 YYEEEE. Trimming took 1 base from V and 3 from J; bases not matched to a gene: 10. CDR3 length: 18 residues. This CDR3 reads CASSLYVRGQGGTDTQYF. The DNA for the CDR3 is TGTGCCAGCAGCTTGTATGTCCGGGGACAGGGGGGAACAGATACGCAGTATTTT.

This clonotype was seen ten or more times. The V call is TRBV5-1, the J call TRBJ2-7; D gene ambiguous. Germline-derived CDR1 and CDR2 are SGHRS and YFSETQ. The CDR3 spans 13 residues. Trimming took off 2 bases at V and 2 bases at J, with 8 bases between the two ends. The CDR3 sequence: CASSFTSPYEQYF. The CDR3 bases are TGCGCCAGCAGCTTTACAAGTCCCTACGAGCAGTACTTC.

The chain couples TRBV6-2 or TRBV6-3 to TRBJ2-1; 10 bases align to TRBD2. Per germline, CDR1 MNHEY and CDR2 SVGEGT. The trim removed 2 bases at V and 7 bases at J, leaving 5 bases unmatched. The CDR3 is 15 residues long. CDR3 loop: CASSYGLAGENEQFF. In DNA form, the CDR3 reads TGTGCCAGCAGTTACGGGCTAGCGGGAGAGAATGAGCAGTTCTTC.

Only one count was recorded for this clonotype. V gene TRBV19 combines with J gene TRBJ2-7, with D tentatively TRBD2 (6 bases). The CDR3 has 15 residues. Per germline, CDR1 LNHDA and CDR2 SQIVND (reference sequence). V was clipped by 3 bases and J by 0 bases, with 12 bases between them. CDR3 bases: TGTGCCAGTAGTATTAGCGGTTTTAGCTCCTACGAGCAGTACTTC. Translated: CASSISGFSSYEQYF.

This clonotype came up many times. This sequence joins TRBV20-1 and TRBJ2-5, with 14 bases fitting TRBD2. This CDR3 has 15 residues. The V segment lost 3 bases and the J segment 4 bases; nucleotides outside the gene matches: 4. Germline V gives CDR1 DFQATT, CDR2 SNEGSKA (reference sequence). CDR3 DNA sequence: TGCAGTGCTAGGGGGACTAGCGGGAGTTCAGAGACCCAGTACTTC. Its protein product is CSARGTSGSSETQYF.

This clonotype was seen only a few times. V and J are TRBV27 and TRBJ2-7, with 9 bases fitting TRBD1. CDR3 size: 16 residues. Germline CDR1 is MNHEY and CDR2 is SMNVEV (reference sequence). V lost 2 bases to trimming and J lost 2 bases; unmatched junction nucleotides: 7. The CDR3 bases are TGTGCCAGCAGTTTAAGCTCCGGGACAGGGACCTACGAGCAGTACTTC. This translates into CASSLSSGTGTYEQYF.

This clonotype has at least ten counts. The CDR3 protein is CASSQTGIYEQYF. In nucleotides, the CDR3 is TGTGCCAGCAGCCAGACAGGGATATACGAGCAGTACTTC. V is TRBV7-9 and J is TRBJ2-7, with TRBD1 matching over 7 bases. Germline assignment: CDR1 SEHNR and CDR2 FQNEAQ (reference sequence). Trimming at V came to 5 bases and at J to 4 bases, leaving 5 bases not matched to a gene. The CDR3 length is 13 residues.

This chain uses TRBV24-1 with TRBJ1-2, with D hard to call. Between the trimmed V and J ends, which lost 2 bases and 4 bases, there was a span of 13 bases. CDR1 is KGHDR and CDR2 is SFDVKD in the germline V gene. CDR3 length: 15 amino acids. CDR3 nucleotide sequence: TGTGCCACCAGTGATTCGGCCAGGTCCGTCTATGGCTACACCTTC. This codes for CATSDSARSVYGYTF.

There are many counts of this clonotype. The chain uses TRBV6-1 and TRBJ2-2, with a tentative D call TRBD1 (5 bases). The CDR3 totals 14 residues. Germline assignment: CDR1 MNHNS and CDR2 SASEGT. V was trimmed by 7 bases and J by 3 bases, leaving 12 bases between them. CDR3: CASTLQEYTGELFF. CDR3 bases: TGTGCCAGCACCCTACAGGAGTACACCGGGGAGCTGTTTTTT.

The chain recombines TRBV28 with TRBJ1-5, with TRBD1 as a possible D gene (6 bases). Germline V gene sequence: CDR1 MDHEN, CDR2 SYDVKM. The CDR3 is 14 residues long. The V end was cut by 5 bases, the J end by 7 bases, with 15 bases between. CDR3 DNA sequence: TGTGCCAGCAGTCCAAAACAGGGTTTCCAGCCCCAGCATTTT. The encoded protein is CASSPKQGFQPQHF. Looking up the rest from reference TRBV28 and TRBJ1-5 gives the full variable domain: DVKVTQSSRYLVKRTGEKVFLECVQDMDHENMFWYRQDPGLGLRLIYFSYDVKMKEKGDIPEGYSVSREKKERFSLILESASTNQTSMYLCASSPKQGFQPQHFGDGTRLSIL.

This clonotype was seen just once. The chain combines TRBV18 with TRBJ2-1; 15 nucleotides match TRBD2. The CDR3 contains 18 residues. Trimming took 1 base from V and 4 from J; bases not matched to a gene: 5. CDR1 is KGHSH and CDR2 is LQKENI in the germline V gene. CDR3 in DNA: TGTGCCAGCTCACCACGGGGACTAGCGGGAGGCGGGTACAATGAGCAGTTCTTC. Amino acids: CASSPRGLAGGGYNEQFF. The variable domain in full, with the rest retrieved from reference TRBV18 and TRBJ2-1, is NAGVMQNPRHLVRRRGQEARLRCSPMKGHSHVYWYRQLPEEGLKFMVYLQKENIIDESGMPKERFSAEFPKEGPSILRIQQVVRGDSAAYFCASSPRGLAGGGYNEQFFGPGTRLTVL.

As to this clonotype: A junction end diverges from the germline sequence, so it may reflect a read error. The J gene is TRBJ2-2, the V gene TRBV27, with D unclear. The germline V gene encodes CDR1 MNHEY and CDR2 SMNVEV (reference sequence). This CDR3 spans 14 amino acids. For the CDR3, the DNA is TGTGCCTGCAGTGCCTCTAGGTACACCGGGGAGCTGTTTTTT. Encoded protein: CACSASRYTGELFF.

The chain's CDR3 is CAWTRQGTRNSPLHF. In DNA form, the CDR3 reads TGTGCCTGGACCCGCCAGGGGACCAGAAATTCACCCCTCCACTTT. V usage is TRBV30 and J usage is TRBJ1-6; maybe TRBD1 (6 bases). This CDR3 is built from 15 residues. Per germline, CDR1 GTSNPN and CDR2 SVGIG (reference sequence). Trimming stripped 4 bases from V and 7 bases from J, with 17 bases between.

There are many counts of this clonotype. This chain joins TRBV2 and TRBJ1-5; TRBD1 matches at 8 bases. This CDR3 is 16 amino acids long. The J segment lost 3 bases and the V segment lost 5 bases, leaving 9 bases of the junction unmatched. CDR1 is SNHLY and CDR2 is FYNNEI in the germline V gene. CDR3 coding DNA: TGTGCCAGCAGTCAAGAGGACAGGGCCCTCAATCAGCCCCAGCATTTT. It translates to CASSQEDRALNQPQHF.

In its sample, this clonotype was seen many times. The V call is TRBV18, the J call TRBJ1-2, with a weak D call TRBD1 (5 bases). Trimming took 6 bases from V and 8 from J, leaving 19 bases between them. The CDR3 is 14 residues long. Germline V CDR1 and CDR2: KGHSH, LQKENI. The CDR3 loop is CASSPTGPAMGYTF. CDR3 nucleotide sequence: TGTGCCAGCTCCCCAACAGGCCCGGCTATGGGCTACACCTTC.

The table lists this clonotype with many counts. The gene calls are TRBV30 and TRBJ2-1, with a possible D match to TRBD2 (5 bases). Germline V lookup: CDR1 GTSNPN, CDR2 SVGIG (reference sequence). Deletions cut 4 bases from V and 0 bases from J, with 10 bases between. The CDR3 sequence is 14 residues long. The CDR3 reads CAWKGSTSYNEQFF. The CDR3 DNA reads TGTGCCTGGAAAGGGAGCACCTCCTACAATGAGCAGTTCTTC.

The chain has TRBV12-3 or TRBV12-4 and TRBJ2-5, with 14 bases matching TRBD2. The CDR3 is 18 residues long. V was pared by 5 bases and J by 5 bases, with 13 bases of the junction left unmatched. CDR3 sequence reads: CASSPLTSGRASEETQYF. The CDR3, as DNA: TGTGCCAGCAGTCCTTTGACTAGCGGGAGGGCCTCGGAGGAGACCCAGTACTTC.

This clonotype was recorded many times. The J gene is TRBJ2-2, the V gene TRBV24-1; 11 positions match TRBD2. The CDR3 covers 16 residues. With 5 bases clipped from V and 7 bases from J, the junction kept 8 bases outside the gene matches. Germline CDR1 and CDR2: KGHDR and SFDVKD. Here the CDR3 DNA reads TGTGCCACCAGTGGCCTAGCGGGAGGAAGTCACGGGGAGCTGTTTTTT. Residues: CATSGLAGGSHGELFF.

This clonotype was counted at least ten times. The rearrangement links TRBV2 to TRBJ1-1; D is unclear. V lost 5 bases to trimming and J lost 1 base, with 11 bases between them. Germline loops: CDR1 SNHLY, CDR2 FYNNEI. This CDR3 is 14 amino acids long. For the CDR3, the DNA is TGTGCCAGCAGTCCGCTCAGGAAGAACACTGAAGCTTTCTTT. This gives the protein CASSPLRKNTEAFF.

This clonotype was recorded many times. This chain links TRBV3-1 with TRBJ2-7; D is unclear. V lost 4 bases to trimming and J lost 1 base, with 11 bases between them. Germline V gene lookup returns CDR1 LGHDT and CDR2 YNNKEL (reference sequence). The CDR3 length is 14 residues. In nucleotides, the CDR3 is TGTGCCAGCAGCCTGCGAGGCGATTCCTACGAGCAGTACTTC. This gives the protein CASSLRGDSYEQYF.

This clonotype was detected many times. The chain has TRBV6-5 and TRBJ1-1; D ambiguous. Trimming took 2 bases from V and 3 from J, leaving 25 bases between them. This CDR3 region has 19 residues. Germline V lookup: CDR1 MNHEY, CDR2 SVGAGI. CDR3 sequence: CASSYTPGLRGLVDTEAFF. CDR3 nucleotide sequence: TGTGCCAGCAGTTACACCCCCGGTTTAAGAGGGCTAGTCGACACTGAAGCTTTCTTT.

In this sample, this clonotype turned up many times. The chain couples TRBV4-2 to TRBJ1-1; D not resolved. Trimming stripped 2 bases from V and 4 bases from J, with 11 bases between. The CDR3 sequence is 14 residues long. Germline V gives CDR1 LGHNA, CDR2 YNFKEQ. For the CDR3, the DNA is TGTGCCAGCAGCCAAAAAGGCGTGGGCACTGAAGCTTTCTTT. This gives the protein CASSQKGVGTEAFF.

With respect to this clonotype: Just one base apart from a much larger clone, this may be a read error. The chain recombines TRBV28 with TRBJ2-7, with TRBD1 as a possible D gene (5 bases). This CDR3 spans 14 amino acids. V lost 6 bases and J lost 7, with 19 bases in between. Per the germline V gene, CDR1 is MDHEN and CDR2 is SYDVKM. CDR3 residues: CASSQGYGAGEQYF. CDR3 nucleotides: TGTGCCAGCAGCCAAGGGTATGGGGCTGGTGAGCAGTACTTC.

This clonotype was seen many times. The genes are TRBV6-1 and TRBJ1-6, with a tentative D call TRBD1 (6 bases). In germline, CDR1 is MNHNS, CDR2 SASEGT. The CDR3 has 15 amino acids. Trimming took 5 bases from V and 7 from J, leaving 15 bases between them. The CDR3 DNA is TGTGCCAGCAGTCAGGACAGCGCGTGGAATTCACCCCTCCACTTT. It yields the protein CASSQDSAWNSPLHF.

Ten or more counts support this clonotype. The V gene is TRBV15, the J gene TRBJ2-3; D unresolved. Deletions cut 0 bases from V and 1 base from J, with 5 bases between. This CDR3 is built from 14 residues. Germline V gives CDR1 LNHNV, CDR2 YYDKDF (reference sequence). Here the CDR3 DNA reads TGTGCCACCAGCAGAGATCTGGGCACAGATACGCAGTATTTT. This sequence encodes CATSRDLGTDTQYF.

Many counts were recorded for this clonotype. This sequence joins TRBV5-5 and TRBJ2-7; 7 positions agree with TRBD1. V trimming: 3 bases; J trimming: 1 base; junction bases outside the gene matches: 13. Germline CDR1 is SGHKS and CDR2 is YYEKEE (reference sequence). The CDR3 consists of 17 residues. The DNA for the CDR3 is TGTGCCAGCAGCTCGGAAGAGTATTGGGACAGATCCTACGAGCAGTACTTC. Translated: CASSSEEYWDRSYEQYF.

The chain uses TRBV7-9 and TRBJ2-1, with 10 bases lining up with TRBD2. V was pared by 6 bases and J by 6 bases, with 8 bases of the junction left unmatched. There are 15 residues in the CDR3. Germline CDR1 SEHNR, CDR2 FQNEAQ (reference sequence). This CDR3 is CASRDPGLAFNEQFF. Here the CDR3 DNA reads TGTGCCAGCAGAGACCCGGGACTAGCGTTCAATGAGCAGTTCTTC.